A single sample is the source of the 29 T cell receptor beta chains below, sequenced in a study of blood T cells in healthy people across ages. A second PCR, run for roughly 7 to 12 cycles, used a sample-barcoded 5' primer plus a J-beta primer mix. TCRdb reprocessed the 5' RACE reads via MiXCR and lists one record per CDR3 protein. The sample has over 1,300,000 distinct CDR3 sequences; around 59% are singletons. The sequenced sample consisted of blood. Source of these receptors: a man younger than 30 in good health.

For the CDR3, the DNA is TGCGCCAGCAGCTTGGATGGGTGGGCCGAGCAGTACTTC. It encodes CASSLDGWAEQYF. The V call is TRBV5-1, the J call TRBJ2-5; D is ambiguous. The J call is uncertain, as TRBJ2-7 better fits the DNA end. The germline V gene has CDR1 SGHRS and CDR2 YFSETQ. The CDR3 consists of 13 residues.

The chain employs TRBV2 and TRBJ1-4; D uncertain. The V gene lost 6 bases and the J gene lost 3 bases, with 8 bases spanning the gap. Germline-derived CDR1 and CDR2 are SNHLY and FYNNEI. The CDR3 runs to 13 residues. The CDR3 reads CASRRIPNEKLFF. The CDR3, as DNA: TGTGCCAGCAGGCGGATACCTAATGAAAAACTGTTTTTT.

The V gene is TRBV5-1, the J gene TRBJ2-3; 7 bases match TRBD1. V dropped 5 bases and J dropped 9; count of bases not matched to a gene: 12. This CDR3 has 14 amino acids. The germline V gene encodes CDR1 SGHRS and CDR2 YFSETQ. As DNA, the CDR3 is TGCGCCAGCAGTTACGACAGGGAAATTGAAACGCAGTATTTT. Protein sequence: CASSYDREIETQYF.

In its sample, this clonotype was seen once. This chain connects TRBV20-1 to TRBJ2-7; tentatively, D is TRBD2 (5 bases). This CDR3 is built from 15 residues. Germline loops: CDR1 DFQATT, CDR2 SNEGSKA (reference sequence). V dropped 4 bases and J dropped 1 base, with 17 bases sitting between them. Here the CDR3 reads CSATGDSHPSYEQYF. The CDR3 region has the DNA TGCAGTGCTACCGGGGATAGTCACCCATCCTACGAGCAGTACTTC.

This clonotype has a handful of counts. This sequence joins TRBV9 and TRBJ1-1; no reliable D call. V lost 0 bases, J lost 1 base, and 7 bases lay in between. The CDR3 contains 14 residues. Germline lookup yields CDR1 SGDLS and CDR2 YYNGEE. CDR3 loop: CASSVAPGNTEAFF. The CDR3 DNA sequence: TGTGCCAGCAGCGTAGCTCCGGGGAACACTGAAGCTTTCTTT.

The gene calls are TRBV6-1 and TRBJ2-1; no reliable D call. Trimming took off 2 bases at V and 8 bases at J, with 10 bases between the two ends. CDR3 length: 13 residues. The germline gives CDR1 MNHNS, CDR2 SASEGT. CDR3 sequence reads: CASSEFARYEQFF. The CDR3 nucleotides read TGTGCCAGCAGTGAATTTGCCCGCTATGAGCAGTTCTTC.

This clonotype was detected only a few times. The rearrangement uses TRBV20-1 and TRBJ2-4; TRBD2 aligns across 8 bases. The DNA end lines up better with TRBJ2-7; the J call may be wrong. Germline V CDR1 and CDR2: DFQATT, SNEGSKA (reference sequence). The CDR3 consists of 15 residues. The CDR3 reads CSARDPLAVDYEQYF. Written as DNA, the CDR3 is TGCAGTGCTAGAGATCCACTAGCGGTAGACTACGAGCAGTACTTC.

This clonotype was counted only a few times. For the CDR3, the DNA is TGTGCCAGCAGCTTAGTAGGGGGTCAGCCCCAGCATTTT. Amino acids: CASSLVGGQPQHF. This chain joins TRBV7-2 and TRBJ1-5, with D maybe TRBD1 (6 bases). The germline gives CDR1 SGHTA, CDR2 FQGNSA. Trimming took 1 base from V and 6 from J, leaving 7 bases between them. The CDR3 is made up of 13 amino acids.

The chain carries TRBV29-1 and TRBJ2-7, with D perhaps given as TRBD1 or TRBD2 (5 bases each). V shed 7 bases and J shed 0 bases, with 13 bases lying between them. The CDR3 is 13 residues long. CDR1 is SQVTM and CDR2 is ANQGSEA in the germline V gene. CDR3 in amino acids: CSAGDGRSYEQYF. DNA for the CDR3: TGCAGCGCCGGGGACGGACGCTCCTACGAGCAGTACTTC.

The sample holds one count of this clonotype. The V call is TRBV2, the J call TRBJ1-1; D not certain. V lost 0 bases and J 8 bases, leaving 10 bases between the germline ends. The length of the CDR3 is 13 residues. Germline values: CDR1 SNHLY, CDR2 FYNNEI. CDR3 region: CASSEAGFLEAFF. Here the CDR3 DNA reads TGTGCCAGCAGTGAAGCCGGGTTTCTGGAAGCTTTCTTT.

This chain links TRBV6-2 or TRBV6-3 with TRBJ2-7; D is possibly TRBD2 (6 bases). TRBJ2-5 explains the end of the DNA better; the J call may be wrong. This CDR3 comprises 16 residues. Germline CDR1 reads MNHEY; CDR2 reads SVGEGT. CDR3 nucleotide sequence: TGTGCCAGCAGTTCCCCCGGACTGACGACGGAGGGGACCCAGTACTTC. Translated, it gives CASSSPGLTTEGTQYF.

V and J are TRBV11-2 and TRBJ1-5, with D uncertain. This CDR3 spans 14 amino acids. V was cut by 5 bases and J by 7 bases, with 15 bases left in between. From germline, CDR1 is SGHAT and CDR2 FQNNGV. In DNA, the CDR3 is TGTGCCAGCAGCCCCGCGGGTTTTTACCAGCCCCAGCATTTT. The encoded protein is CASSPAGFYQPQHF. Using reference TRBV11-2 and TRBJ1-5 for the parts outside the CDR3, the full variable domain is EAGVAQSPRYKIIEKRQSVAFWCNPISGHATLYWYQQILGQGPKLLIQFQNNGVVDDSQLPKDRFSAERLKGVDSTLKIQPAKLEDSAVYLCASSPAGFYQPQHFGDGTRLSIL.

There are a few counts of this clonotype. This sequence joins TRBV20-1 and TRBJ2-3; possible D gene TRBD1, 6 bases. With 2 bases removed from V and 2 bases from J, the gap between germline ends came to 11 bases. The CDR3 extends over 14 amino acids. Germline V gene data show CDR1 as DFQATT and CDR2 as SNEGSKA (reference sequence). For the CDR3, the DNA is TGCAGTGCTAGACAGGGGCAGTTCACAGATACGCAGTATTTT. Translation: CSARQGQFTDTQYF.

CDR3 in amino acids: CSASGGAQTSKNIQYF. DNA for the CDR3: TGCAGTGCTAGCGGAGGCGCTCAGACGTCCAAAAACATTCAGTACTTC. V and J are TRBV20-1 and TRBJ2-4, with D perhaps TRBD2 (5 bases). Trimming left V 3 bases short and J 2 bases short, with 17 bases between. The length of the CDR3 is 16 residues. Per germline, CDR1 DFQATT and CDR2 SNEGSKA (reference sequence).

The rearrangement uses TRBV7-8 and TRBJ2-1; 7 bases match TRBD2. Germline CDR1 is SGHVS and CDR2 is FQNEAQ. The CDR3 consists of 14 residues. J was trimmed by 6 bases and V by 3 bases; bases with no gene match: 5. CDR3: CASSLRLAPNEQFF. The DNA of the CDR3 is TGTGCCAGCAGCTTGAGACTAGCTCCCAATGAGCAGTTCTTC.

V gene TRBV7-9 combines with J gene TRBJ2-5; no reliable D call. This CDR3 is 16 amino acids long. V gave up 0 bases and J gave up 0 bases, with 11 bases separating them. The V gene's germline CDR1 is SEHNR and CDR2 FQNEAQ (reference sequence). As DNA, the CDR3 is TGTGCCAGCAGCTTAGCGAACCTGTTGTACCAAGAGACCCAGTACTTC. Translated: CASSLANLLYQETQYF. Looking up the rest from reference TRBV7-9 and TRBJ2-5 gives the full variable domain: DTGVSQNPRHKITKRGQNVTFRCDPISEHNRLYWYRQTLGQGPEFLTYFQNEAQLEKSRLLSDRFSAERPKGSFSTLEIQRTEQGDSAMYLCASSLANLLYQETQYFGPGTRLLVL.

The chain carries TRBV12-3 or TRBV12-4 and TRBJ2-7; a weak D match, TRBD2 (5 bases). V was cut by 5 bases and J by 10 bases, with 15 bases left in between. CDR3 size: 12 residues. CDR3 bases: TGTGCCAGCAGTGCGTACCAGGAGGTACAGTACTTC. Translated: CASSAYQEVQYF.

The rearrangement uses TRBV5-1 and TRBJ1-4; 7 bases are shared with TRBD1. CDR3 length: 14 residues. CDR1 SGHRS and CDR2 YFSETQ come from the germline V gene. Unmatched junction bases numbered 3, after V lost 2 bases and J lost 5 bases. In DNA form, the CDR3 reads TGCGCCAGCAGCTTTGCACAGGGGAATGAAAAACTGTTTTTT. Its protein is CASSFAQGNEKLFF. The full variable domain, with the rest looked up from reference TRBV5-1 and TRBJ1-4, is KAGVTQTPRYLIKTRGQQVTLSCSPISGHRSVSWYQQTPGQGLQFLFEYFSETQRNKGNFPGRFSGRQFSNSRSEMNVSTLELGDSALYLCASSFAQGNEKLFFGSGTQLSVL.

This clonotype was recorded many times. The chain couples TRBV9 to TRBJ1-4; D remains unclear. Germline V CDR1 and CDR2: SGDLS, YYNGEE. This CDR3 has 15 residues. Trimming took off 4 bases at V and 6 bases at J, with 16 bases between the two ends. For the CDR3, the DNA is TGTGCCAGCAGCCCCCGACGGAGCTCGTATGAAAAACTGTTTTTT. Encoded protein: CASSPRRSSYEKLFF.

In its sample, this clonotype was seen many times. The junction and the germline gene differ at one end; a read error may be behind it. The genes are TRBV6-6 and TRBJ1-1; the match to TRBD1 covers 11 bases. The V gene's germline CDR1 is MNHNY and CDR2 SVGAGI (reference sequence). The CDR3 sequence is 13 residues long. The CDR3 sequence is CTEGDRGGTEAFF. CDR3 sequence (DNA): TGCACCGAGGGGGACAGGGGGGGAACTGAAGCTTTCTTT.

This clonotype was recorded a few times. The V and J genes are TRBV28 and TRBJ2-2; maybe TRBD2 (5 bases). CDR1 and CDR2 from the germline V gene are MDHEN and SYDVKM. The V gene lost 3 bases and the J gene lost 4 bases, with 12 bases spanning the gap. There are 15 residues in the CDR3. The CDR3 sequence is CASSFEGEGTGELFF. CDR3 nucleotide sequence: TGTGCCAGCAGTTTTGAGGGAGAGGGCACCGGGGAGCTGTTTTTT. The whole variable domain, filled in from reference TRBV28 and TRBJ2-2, reads DVKVTQSSRYLVKRTGEKVFLECVQDMDHENMFWYRQDPGLGLRLIYFSYDVKMKEKGDIPEGYSVSREKKERFSLILESASTNQTSMYLCASSFEGEGTGELFFGEGSRLTVL.

The rearrangement joins TRBV12-3 or TRBV12-4 to TRBJ2-4; D tentatively reads TRBD1 or TRBD2 (5 bases each). The CDR3 extends over 14 amino acids. V was pared by 6 bases and J by 5 bases, with 14 bases between. The CDR3 DNA reads TGTGCCAGCAGACTCGGGGCCCTGGAAAACATTCAGTACTTC. Amino acids: CASRLGALENIQYF.

This chain uses TRBV21-1 with TRBJ2-1; TRBD2, the D gene given by the table, was not confirmed from the DNA. TRBV21-1 is classified as a pseudogene. The CDR3 is made up of 16 amino acids. The CDR3 protein is CASSKGGRVEYNEQFF. CDR3 DNA: TGTGCCAGCAGCAAAGGTGGGAGGGTCGAGTACAATGAGCAGTTCTTC.

The V and J genes are TRBV20-1 and TRBJ2-7; 11 bases match TRBD2. The CDR3 covers 15 residues. The germline V gene has CDR1 DFQATT and CDR2 SNEGSKA (reference sequence). The V gene end was trimmed by 2 bases and the J gene end by 0 bases; junction bases not matched to a gene: 3. DNA for the CDR3: TGCAGTGCTAGAACGACTAGCGGGAACTCCTACGAGCAGTACTTC. This gives the protein CSARTTSGNSYEQYF.

This clonotype has a handful of counts. J is TRBJ2-7 and V is TRBV28; the match to TRBD1 covers 9 bases. The CDR3 runs to 17 residues. The trim removed 5 bases at V and 3 bases at J, leaving 14 bases unmatched. The germline V gene encodes CDR1 MDHEN and CDR2 SYDVKM. The CDR3 region has the DNA TGTGCCAGCAGTGACCCCGGGACAGGGACTCGACGCTACGAGCAGTACTTC. Translating it yields CASSDPGTGTRRYEQYF.

The J gene is TRBJ1-3, the V gene TRBV6-5; D gene unclear. V was pared by 6 bases and J by 4 bases, with 13 bases between. The germline V gene has CDR1 MNHEY and CDR2 SVGAGI. The CDR3 consists of 14 residues. The CDR3 loop is CASRPWDSGNTIYF. The CDR3 coding sequence is TGTGCCAGCAGGCCCTGGGATTCGGGAAACACCATATATTTT.

This chain joins TRBV27 and TRBJ2-7; tentative D call: TRBD2 (6 bases). There are 14 residues in the CDR3. Germline V gene sequence: CDR1 MNHEY, CDR2 SMNVEV (reference sequence). Trimming cost V 4 bases and J 4 bases, with 14 bases left between them. CDR3 loop: CASSYIGGAYEQYF. In DNA form, the CDR3 reads TGTGCCAGCAGTTATATAGGAGGGGCTTACGAGCAGTACTTC.

The chain couples TRBV20-1 to TRBJ2-3; D remains unclear. The germline V gene encodes CDR1 DFQATT and CDR2 SNEGSKA (reference sequence). V was clipped by 0 bases and J by 10 bases, with 5 bases between them. The CDR3 has 10 amino acids. The DNA for the CDR3 is TGCAGTGCTAGAGAAGTCTCGCAGTATTTT. This gives the protein CSAREVSQYF.

CDR3 region: CASSEDSIYTF. The CDR3 DNA reads as TGCGCCAGCAGCGAGGACAGTATCTACACCTTC. J is TRBJ1-2 and V is TRBV5-1, with D perhaps TRBD1 (6 bases). Trimming cost V 4 bases and J 10 bases, with 11 bases left between them. Germline CDR1 SGHRS, CDR2 YFSETQ. This CDR3 is built from 11 residues.